The 7 T cell receptor beta chains below all came from one sample that was sequenced in a study of shared clonotypes between healthy human individuals. TCRdb's table, derived via immunoSEQ multiplex PCR, lists solely in-frame clones and lacks some. The sample shows 1.6 million or so clones, just under 99% of them seen only once. What was sequenced was naive CD4+ T cells sorted from blood. The subset denotes: CD45RA+ positively selected. The receptors stem from a man in his thirties or forties in good health.

This rearrangement joins TRBV2 to TRBJ1-3; 7 nucleotides agree with TRBD1. The ends lost 6 bases at V and 0 bases at J; junction bases unmatched: 5. CDR1 SNHLY and CDR2 FYNNEI come from the germline V gene. This CDR3 has 15 residues. Here the CDR3 reads CASSPGTDSGNTIYF. For the CDR3, the DNA is TGTGCCAGCAGCCCCGGGACAGACTCTGGAAACACCATATATTTT.

The chain carries TRBV19 and TRBJ2-7, with 8 bases aligning to TRBD2. Per germline, CDR1 LNHDA and CDR2 SQIVND (reference sequence). CDR3 length equals 11 residues. Trimming at V came to 7 bases and at J to 5 bases, leaving 1 base not matched to a gene. For the CDR3, the DNA is TGTGCCAGTAAAGCGGGAGACGAGCAGTACTTC. Amino acid sequence: CASKAGDEQYF.

The gene calls are TRBV20-1 and TRBJ2-1, with a weak D call TRBD1 (5 bases). The CDR3 contains 11 residues. Trimming took 6 bases from V and 9 from J, leaving 12 bases between them. Germline assignment: CDR1 DFQATT and CDR2 SNEGSKA (reference sequence). The CDR3 is CSAPRDGEQFF. As DNA, the CDR3 is TGCAGTGCCCCCAGGGATGGTGAGCAGTTCTTC.

This clone showed up just once. The junction differs from germline at one of its ends, possibly a read error. V usage is TRBV2 and J usage is TRBJ2-7; D tentatively fits TRBD1 or TRBD2 (5 bases each). CDR1 is SNHLY, CDR2 FYNNEI, per germline. CDR3 length equals 12 residues. The CDR3 DNA is TGTGCCAGCAGTGAAGCTGGGGACGGCCAGAACTTC. Translating it yields CASSEAGDGQNF.

The chain is built from TRBV28 and TRBJ2-6; perhaps TRBD1 as D (6 bases). The V gene lost 5 bases and the J gene lost 0 bases, with 11 bases spanning the gap. The CDR3 is 16 amino acids. The germline gives CDR1 MDHEN, CDR2 SYDVKM. CDR3 DNA: TGTGCCAGCAGTAAGGGGGACCTCTCTGGGGCCAACGTCCTGACTTTC. Residues: CASSKGDLSGANVLTF.

V is TRBV9 and J is TRBJ2-1; D tentatively fits TRBD1 or TRBD2 (5 bases each). The V end was cut by 0 bases, the J end by 0 bases, with 13 bases between. The CDR3 has 17 amino acids. Germline-derived CDR1 and CDR2 are SGDLS and YYNGEE. The DNA for the CDR3 is TGTGCCAGCAGCGTAGTTCGAGGGGCGAGCTCCTACAATGAGCAGTTCTTC. Residues: CASSVVRGASSYNEQFF.

The chain uses TRBV18 and TRBJ1-4, with 7 bases matching TRBD1. The CDR3 is made up of 16 amino acids. Germline V gene data show CDR1 as KGHSH and CDR2 as LQKENI. The trim removed 5 bases at V and 0 bases at J, leaving 6 bases unmatched. The CDR3 nucleotides read TGTGCCAGCTCAAGCGGACAGGTTGCAACTAATGAAAAACTGTTTTTT. It codes for CASSSGQVATNEKLFF.